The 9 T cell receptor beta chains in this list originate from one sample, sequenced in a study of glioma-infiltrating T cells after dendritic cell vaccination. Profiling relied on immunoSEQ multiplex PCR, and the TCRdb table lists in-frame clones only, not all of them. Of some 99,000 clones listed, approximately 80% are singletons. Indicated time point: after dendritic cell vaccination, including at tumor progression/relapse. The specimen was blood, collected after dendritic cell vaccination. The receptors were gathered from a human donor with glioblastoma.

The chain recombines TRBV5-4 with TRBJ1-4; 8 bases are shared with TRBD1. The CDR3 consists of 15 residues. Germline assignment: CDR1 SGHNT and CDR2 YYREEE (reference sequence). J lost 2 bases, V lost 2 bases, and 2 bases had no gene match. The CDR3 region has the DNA TGTGCCAGCAGCTTCCGGACAGGGACTAATGAAAAACTGTTTTTT. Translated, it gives CASSFRTGTNEKLFF.

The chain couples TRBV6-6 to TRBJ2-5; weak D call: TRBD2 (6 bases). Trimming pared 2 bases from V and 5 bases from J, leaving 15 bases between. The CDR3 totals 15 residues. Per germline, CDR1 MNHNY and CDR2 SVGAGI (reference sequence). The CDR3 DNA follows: TGTGCCAGCAGTTACGGGTACGGGAGAACCGAGACCCAGTACTTC. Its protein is CASSYGYGRTETQYF.

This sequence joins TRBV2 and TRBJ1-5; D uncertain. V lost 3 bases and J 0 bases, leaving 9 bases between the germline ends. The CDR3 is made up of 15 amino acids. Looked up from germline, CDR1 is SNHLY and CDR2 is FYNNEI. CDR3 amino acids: CASSDHSYSNQPQHF. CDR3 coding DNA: TGTGCCAGCAGTGATCACAGCTATAGCAATCAGCCCCAGCATTTT.

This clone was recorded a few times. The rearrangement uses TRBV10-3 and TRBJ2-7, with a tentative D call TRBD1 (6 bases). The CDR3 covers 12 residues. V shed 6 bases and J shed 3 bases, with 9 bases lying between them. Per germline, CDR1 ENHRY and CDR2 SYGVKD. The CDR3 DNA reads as TGTGCCATCAGCCTACAGGGCTACGAGCAGTACTTC. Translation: CAISLQGYEQYF.

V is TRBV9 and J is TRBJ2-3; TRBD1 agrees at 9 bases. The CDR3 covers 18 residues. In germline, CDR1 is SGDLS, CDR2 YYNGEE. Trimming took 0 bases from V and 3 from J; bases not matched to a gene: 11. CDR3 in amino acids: CASSVGSTGTGWTDTQYF. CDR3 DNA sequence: TGTGCCAGCAGCGTAGGGTCAACCGGGACAGGGTGGACAGATACGCAGTATTTT. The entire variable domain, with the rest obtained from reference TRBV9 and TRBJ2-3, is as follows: DSGVTQTPKHLITATGQRVTLRCSPRSGDLSVYWYQQSLDQGLQFLIQYYNGEERAKGNILERFSAQQFPDLHSELNLSSLELGDSALYFCASSVGSTGTGWTDTQYFGPGTRLTVL.

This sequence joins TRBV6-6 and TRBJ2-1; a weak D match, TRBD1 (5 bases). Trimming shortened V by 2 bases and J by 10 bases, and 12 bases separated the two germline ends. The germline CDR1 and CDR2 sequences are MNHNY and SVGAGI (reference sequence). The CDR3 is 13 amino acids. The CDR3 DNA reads TGTGCCAGCAGTTACAGGGGTTTGGGGGAGCAGTTCTTC. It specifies CASSYRGLGEQFF.

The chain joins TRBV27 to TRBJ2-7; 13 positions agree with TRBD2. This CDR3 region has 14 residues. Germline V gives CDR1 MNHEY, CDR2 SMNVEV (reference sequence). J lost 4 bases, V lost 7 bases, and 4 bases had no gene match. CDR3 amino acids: CASMWTSGGYEQYF. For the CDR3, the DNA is TGTGCCAGCATGTGGACTAGCGGGGGTTACGAGCAGTACTTC.

CDR3 loop: CASSPRTSGSYEQYF. The CDR3 DNA follows: TGTGCCAGCAGCCCGAGGACTAGCGGTTCCTACGAGCAGTACTTC. The V gene is TRBV5-4, the J gene TRBJ2-7; 10 positions agree with TRBD2. V shed 4 bases, J shed 1 base, and the junction held 5 bases outside the gene matches. Germline CDR1 is SGHNT and CDR2 is YYREEE (reference sequence). This CDR3 is built from 15 residues. Using reference TRBV5-4 and TRBJ2-7 for the parts outside the CDR3, the full variable domain is ETGVTQSPTHLIKTRGQQVTLRCSSQSGHNTVSWYQQALGQGPQFIFQYYREEENGRGNFPPRFSGLQFPNYSSELNVNALELDDSALYLCASSPRTSGSYEQYFGPGTRLTVT.

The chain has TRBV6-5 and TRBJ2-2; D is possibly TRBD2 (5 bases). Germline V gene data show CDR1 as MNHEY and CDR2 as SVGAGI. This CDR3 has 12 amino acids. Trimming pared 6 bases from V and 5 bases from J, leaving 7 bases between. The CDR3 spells CASRRVTGELFF. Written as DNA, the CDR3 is TGTGCCAGCAGGAGGGTTACCGGGGAGCTGTTTTTT.